These 6 T cell receptor beta chains were all obtained from the same sample, sequenced in a study of control samples from healthy donors and cancer patients. The data were produced by immunoSEQ multiplex PCR, yet TCRdb's version contains in-frame clones alone and is incomplete. This table holds 90,000 to 120,000 clones, around 80% found once. Sample: blood. The receptor set was obtained from a man in his late teens or twenties in good health.

The chain combines TRBV2 with TRBJ1-2; TRBD1 might be the D (5 bases). CDR1 and CDR2 from the germline V gene are SNHLY and FYNNEI. V shed 7 bases and J shed 8 bases, with 14 bases lying between them. The CDR3 is 12 residues long. The CDR3 DNA follows: TGTGCCAGCATTGGGGGGAGGAACGGCTACACCTTC. Its protein is CASIGGRNGYTF.

This sequence joins TRBV7-2 and TRBJ1-5, with D unresolved. Germline CDR1 and CDR2: SGHTA and FQGNSA. CDR3 length: 16 residues. V gave up 5 bases and J gave up 4 bases, with 18 bases separating them. The CDR3: CASSPQIGSGNQPQHF. CDR3 DNA sequence: TGTGCCAGCAGCCCCCAGATTGGGTCGGGGAATCAGCCCCAGCATTTT.

V gene TRBV30 combines with J gene TRBJ2-1; 10 bases match TRBD2. CDR1 and CDR2 from the germline V gene are GTSNPN and SVGIG (reference sequence). There are 16 residues in the CDR3. The chain's CDR3 is CAWASGGNPAWNEQFF. Here the CDR3 DNA reads TGTGCTTGGGCTAGCGGGGGCAATCCCGCGTGGAATGAGCAGTTCTTC.

The chain uses TRBV7-2 and TRBJ2-2, with D possibly matching TRBD2 (5 bases). Trimming stripped 2 bases from V and 0 bases from J, with 10 bases between. Per the germline V gene, CDR1 is SGHTA and CDR2 is FQGNSA. The CDR3 sequence is 16 residues long. This CDR3 is CASSLLAPTNTGELFF. For the CDR3, the DNA is TGTGCCAGCAGCTTACTAGCCCCGACGAACACCGGGGAGCTGTTTTTT.

The rearrangement uses TRBV15 and TRBJ1-4; D may be TRBD1 (6 bases). This CDR3 spans 15 amino acids. V shed 2 bases and J shed 5 bases, with 12 bases lying between them. CDR1 LNHNV and CDR2 YYDKDF come from the germline V gene (reference sequence). The CDR3 nucleotides are TGTGCCACCAGCAGATCGAGGGGGTTCAATGAAAAACTGTTTTTT. Protein product: CATSRSRGFNEKLFF.

V and J are TRBV25-1 and TRBJ1-4; 7 nucleotides agree with TRBD1. Trimming at V came to 5 bases and at J to 0 bases, leaving 3 bases not matched to a gene. Germline V lookup: CDR1 MGHDK, CDR2 SYGVNS. The CDR3 contains 15 residues. CDR3: CASSKGTATNEKLFF. The CDR3 DNA reads TGTGCCAGCAGTAAGGGGACAGCAACTAATGAAAAACTGTTTTTT.